The 4 T cell receptor beta chains given below trace back to one sample, sequenced in a study of T-cell reconstitution after alpha-beta-depleted transplantation in children. The authors prepared the TCRbeta library with unique molecular identifiers. TCRdb passed the PCR reads through MiXCR, listing each CDR3 protein once. The table includes some 640,000 distinct CDR3 sequences, approximately 17% detected once. The material sequenced was PBMCs from the stem cell graft donor, taken from the stem cell graft. The receptor set was obtained from a human donor who donated a stem cell graft to a child with acute myeloid leukemia.

This clonotype was seen many times. The chain couples TRBV6-1 to TRBJ1-3; unclear D gene. V dropped 5 bases and J dropped 9 bases, with 14 bases sitting between them. Germline V gene data show CDR1 as MNHNS and CDR2 as SASEGT. CDR3 length equals 13 residues. As DNA, the CDR3 is TGTGCCAGCAGTAATCCCCCCCCTCTCACCATATATTTT. Translation: CASSNPPPLTIYF.

This clonotype was seen a handful of times. The genes are TRBV4-3 and TRBJ2-7, with D maybe TRBD1 (6 bases). The germline gives CDR1 LGHNA, CDR2 YSLEER. The CDR3 length is 14 residues. V shed 3 bases and J shed 0 bases, with 9 bases lying between them. The CDR3 reads CASSHNRDSYEQYF. In DNA, the CDR3 is TGCGCCAGCAGCCATAACAGGGACTCCTACGAGCAGTACTTC.

This clonotype was seen many times. V usage is TRBV7-2 and J usage is TRBJ2-1, with 7 bases fitting TRBD2. V was pared by 5 bases and J by 4 bases, with 11 bases of the junction left unmatched. Germline CDR1 SGHTA, CDR2 FQGNSA. The CDR3 runs to 16 residues. The CDR3 DNA sequence: TGTGCCAGCAGCCACTCCGGGGGGAAAGGGTACAATGAGCAGTTCTTC. Translating gives CASSHSGGKGYNEQFF. The whole variable domain, filled in from reference TRBV7-2 and TRBJ2-1, reads GAGVSQSPSNKVTEKGKDVELRCDPISGHTALYWYRQSLGQGLEFLIYFQGNSAPDKSGLPSDRFSAERTGGSVSTLTIQRTQQEDSAVYLCASSHSGGKGYNEQFFGPGTRLTVL.

This clonotype was counted many times. This chain links TRBV15 with TRBJ2-5; D uncertain. This CDR3 comprises 12 residues. The germline CDR1 and CDR2 sequences are LNHNV and YYDKDF (reference sequence). V dropped 4 bases and J dropped 8 bases, with 11 bases sitting between them. CDR3 nucleotides: TGTGCCACCAGCATTGGAGAGCACACCCAGTACTTC. Its translation is CATSIGEHTQYF.